This entry is about one T cell receptor (beta chain). The sample comes from a study of blood T cell repertoires in COVID-19. With 1 base removed from V and 6 bases from J, the gap between germline ends came to 13 bases. In germline, CDR1 is SGHDT, CDR2 YYEEEE. CDR3 length: 14 amino acids. The data were produced by immunoSEQ multiplex PCR, yet TCRdb's version contains in-frame clones alone and is incomplete. The repertoire holds 120,000 or so clones, with 65% to 85% as singletons. This TCR derives from a man under 40 with COVID-19, enrolled during active disease. This chain links TRBV5-6 with TRBJ1-2; TRBD1 is a possible D gene (5 bases). Sequencing used peripheral blood. The CDR3 bases are TGTGCCAGCAGCTTGAATTTAGGGGTTCATGGCTACACCTTC. Amino acids: CASSLNLGVHGYTF.